This entry describes one TCR beta chain. Its antigen remains unidentified. This sample is part of a study of cytomegalovirus exposure and HLA in healthy donors. Study conclusions and caveats: The authors judged a highly shared variant cluster likely a sequencing artifact. What a later analysis showed was that several of the most significant clusters appeared linked to common viral pathogens.

There are 16 residues in the CDR3. From germline, CDR1 is SGHDT and CDR2 YYEEEE. V lost 4 bases to trimming and J lost 8 bases, with 22 bases between them. This PCR relied on a set of 60 Vbeta primers and 13 Jbeta primers. Original methodology: Counted up in a later analysis, unique TCR beta chains came to approximately 83 million, with around 12 million shared. Data came from immunoSEQ multiplex PCR; TCRdb stores just in-frame clones and leaves some out. That table gives V, J and clone size, and the DNA gave D and trimming. The sample contains around 190,000 clones, 80% to 85% of which appear only once.

This sequence was found in a woman aged 40 to 50 in good health and CMV-seronegative. The sequenced sample was PBMCs. This sequence joins TRBV5-6 and TRBJ2-1, with D perhaps TRBD1 (5 bases). The chain's CDR3 is CASSPLDSSPRDEQFF. DNA of the CDR3: TGTGCCAGCAGCCCCCTCGACAGTTCACCCAGGGATGAGCAGTTCTTC.